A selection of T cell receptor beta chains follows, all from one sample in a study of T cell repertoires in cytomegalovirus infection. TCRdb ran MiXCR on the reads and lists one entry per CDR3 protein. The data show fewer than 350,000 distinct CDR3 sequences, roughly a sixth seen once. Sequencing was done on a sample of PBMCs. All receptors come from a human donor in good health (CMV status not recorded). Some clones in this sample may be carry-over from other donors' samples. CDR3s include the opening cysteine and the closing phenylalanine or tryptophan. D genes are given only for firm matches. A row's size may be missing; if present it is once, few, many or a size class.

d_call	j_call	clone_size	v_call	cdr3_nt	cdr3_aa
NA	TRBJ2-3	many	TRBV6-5	TGTGCCAGCAGCGTGGGGGGCACAGATACGCAGTATTTT	CASSVGGTDTQYF
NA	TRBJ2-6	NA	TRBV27	TGTGCCAGCAGTTTAGGTCGGCCTGGGGCCAACGTCCTGACTTTC	CASSLGRPGANVLTF
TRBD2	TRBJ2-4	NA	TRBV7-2	TGTGCCAGCCGCCCCGGACTAGCGGGGGGGGGCATTCCGTACTTC	CASRPGLAGGGIPYF
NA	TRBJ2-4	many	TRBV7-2	TGTGCCAGCAGCTGGGACACCTCCCTTAACATTCAGTACTTC	CASSWDTSLNIQYF
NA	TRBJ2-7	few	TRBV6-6	TGTGCCAGCAGTTTCCGGGCCCTCGGGGAGCAGTACTTC	CASSFRALGEQYF
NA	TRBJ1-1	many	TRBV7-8	TGTGCCAGCAGCTCCCAATCGAACACTGAAGCTTTCTTT	CASSSQSNTEAFF
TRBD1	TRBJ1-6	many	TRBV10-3	TGTGCCTCCAGGGGGCAGATAAATTCACCCCTCCACTTT	CASRGQINSPLHF
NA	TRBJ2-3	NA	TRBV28	TGTGCCAGCAGTTTATCCTCTTCCGGGGCGCAGGCAGATACGCAGTATTTT	CASSLSSSGAQADTQYF
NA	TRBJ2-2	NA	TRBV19	TGTGCCAGTAGTATGGGACCGAACACCGGGGAGCTGTTTTTT	CASSMGPNTGELFF
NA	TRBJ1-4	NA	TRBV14	TGTGCCAGCAGCCACGGCTACAGGAGGGGGAGTGAAAAACTGTTTTTT	CASSHGYRRGSEKLFF
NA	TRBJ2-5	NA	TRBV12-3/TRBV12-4	TGTGCCAGCAGTTCCCGACGGGGACTGGAGACCCAGTACTTC	CASSSRRGLETQYF
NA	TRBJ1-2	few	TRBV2	TGTGCCAGCAGTGAAAGGAGGACAGCTACTAACTATGGCTACACCTTC	CASSERRTATNYGYTF
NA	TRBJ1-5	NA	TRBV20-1	TGCAGTGCTATCAGGGTTAATCAGCCCCAGCATTTT	CSAIRVNQPQHF
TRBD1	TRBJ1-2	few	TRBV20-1	TGCAGTGCTAGGGACAGGGGGCAGGGCTACACCTTC	CSARDRGQGYTF
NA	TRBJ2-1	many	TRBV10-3	TGTGCCATCGGCGTGATCCCGGACGATGGGGGCGATGAGCAGTTCTTC	CAIGVIPDDGGDEQFF
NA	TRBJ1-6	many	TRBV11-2	TGTGCCAGCAGCAGAGACAGACCCGGAGGCACCTATAATTCACCCCTCCACTTT	CASSRDRPGGTYNSPLHF
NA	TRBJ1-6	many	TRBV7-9	TGTGCCAGCAGCCCAACGTCCCCCCGAGGAGGTTCACCCCTCCACTTT	CASSPTSPRGGSPLHF
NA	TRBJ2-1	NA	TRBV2	TGTGCCAGCAGTGGGAGGGGGGGCCATTTTGAGCAGTTCTTC	CASSGRGGHFEQFF
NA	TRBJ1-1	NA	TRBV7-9	TGTGCCAGCAGCTATGATGCGGGGGGCACTGAAGCTTTCTTT	CASSYDAGGTEAFF
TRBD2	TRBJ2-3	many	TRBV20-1	TGCAGTGTATCATCGGGCGGGGGGGCAGATACGCAGTATTTT	CSVSSGGGADTQYF
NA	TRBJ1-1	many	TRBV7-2	TGTGCCAGCAGCTTATTTTTTGAAGGGGGAGCTTTCTTT	CASSLFFEGGAFF
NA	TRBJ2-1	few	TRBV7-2	TGTGCCAGCAACCTCCAACTAGGTGCGGAGGGTGAGCAGTTCTTC	CASNLQLGAEGEQFF
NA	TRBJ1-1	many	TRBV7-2	TGTGCCAGCAGCTACGGCGGGAACACTGAAGCTTTCTTT	CASSYGGNTEAFF
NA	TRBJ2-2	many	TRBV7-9	TGTGCCAGCAGCTTATCGCGGACTGACACCGGGGAGCTGTTTTTT	CASSLSRTDTGELFF
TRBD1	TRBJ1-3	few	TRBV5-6	TGTGCCAGCAGCTTGGGCCAGGGGGCCGGATCTGGAAACACCATATATTTT	CASSLGQGAGSGNTIYF
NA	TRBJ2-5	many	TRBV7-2	TGTGCCAGCAGCTTCACCAGCTATAGGTATCAAGAGACCCAGTACTTC	CASSFTSYRYQETQYF
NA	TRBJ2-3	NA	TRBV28	TGTGCCAGCAAATTTAGTATTTCAGATACGCAGTATTTT	CASKFSISDTQYF
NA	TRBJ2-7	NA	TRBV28	TGTGCCAGCAGTCGGGGGGCCTTCTACGAGCAGTACTTC	CASSRGAFYEQYF
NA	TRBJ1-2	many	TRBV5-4	TGTGCCAGCAGCCCCGAACGAACCTATGGCTACACCTTC	CASSPERTYGYTF
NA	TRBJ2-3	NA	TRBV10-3	TGTGCCATCAGCATCGGAGGCAGCACAGATACGCAGTATTTT	CAISIGGSTDTQYF
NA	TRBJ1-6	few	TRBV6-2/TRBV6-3	TGTGCCAGCAGTTACGGAGTCAGTTTTAATTCACCCCTCCACTTT	CASSYGVSFNSPLHF
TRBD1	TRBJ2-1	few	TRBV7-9	TGTGCCACCTACTCGGGGCGGGACAGGGGGGACAATGAGCAGTTCTTC	CATYSGRDRGDNEQFF
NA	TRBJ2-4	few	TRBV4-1	TGCGCCAGCAGCCAAGGACCCCTGGAAAACATTCAGTACTTC	CASSQGPLENIQYF
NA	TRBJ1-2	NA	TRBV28	TGTGCCAGCAGTTTAAGGCTAGGGGCTCACTTC	CASSLRLGAHF
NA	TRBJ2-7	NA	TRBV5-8	TGTGCCAGCAGCTTTGGGACACTGAGTTACGAGCAGTACTTC	CASSFGTLSYEQYF
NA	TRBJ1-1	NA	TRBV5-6	TGTGCCAGCAGCTTGGGAGAGGCTGAGATGAACACTGAAGCTTTCTTT	CASSLGEAEMNTEAFF
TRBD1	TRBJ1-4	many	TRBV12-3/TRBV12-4	TGTGCCAGCAGTGCCCAGGGGGCGGGAGAAAAACTGTTTTTT	CASSAQGAGEKLFF
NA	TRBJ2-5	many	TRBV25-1	TGTGCCAGCAGTGATCGCCTTACAGGGTTACAAGAGACCCAGTACTTC	CASSDRLTGLQETQYF
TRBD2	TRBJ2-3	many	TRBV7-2	TGTGCCAGCAGCTTAGTCGGGGGGTCTAGCACAGATACGCAGTATTTT	CASSLVGGSSTDTQYF
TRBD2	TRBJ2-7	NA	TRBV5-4	TGTGCCAGCAGCTTCTATACGGCTAGCGGGGTGTACGAGCAGTACTTC	CASSFYTASGVYEQYF
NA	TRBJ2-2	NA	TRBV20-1	TGCAGTGCTAGAGACCTAATACAGGGGAACACCGGGGAGCTGTTTTTT	CSARDLIQGNTGELFF
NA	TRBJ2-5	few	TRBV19	TGTGCCAGTAGCGTTAACAGGCAAGAGACCCAGTACTTC	CASSVNRQETQYF